The 20 T cell receptor beta chains given below trace back to one sample, sequenced in a study of beta chain features in type 1 diabetes. What was sequenced were expressed TCRB transcripts, since all of the isolated RNA had been reverse transcribed. Profiling relied on immunoSEQ multiplex PCR, and the TCRdb table lists in-frame clones only, not all of them. The table lists roughly 500,000 clones, over 25% of them singletons. Material for sequencing was naive CD4+ T cells from blood. The receptors were gathered from a man between 18 and 29 years old in good health.

J is TRBJ2-2 and V is TRBV29-1, with 8 nucleotides matching TRBD1. The germline V gene encodes CDR1 SQVTM and CDR2 ANQGSEA. The CDR3 runs to 15 residues. Trimming took 0 bases from V and 4 from J; bases not matched to a gene: 4. CDR3 DNA: TGCAGCGTTGAAGAGACAGGGGATTCCACCGGGGAGCTGTTTTTT. Amino acid sequence: CSVEETGDSTGELFF.

The CDR3 reads CASSGQGAYEQYF. In nucleotides, the CDR3 is TGTGCCAGCAGCGGACAGGGAGCCTACGAGCAGTACTTC. The chain joins TRBV2 to TRBJ2-7; 8 bases agree with TRBD1. This CDR3 is 13 amino acids long. The V and J ends lost 6 bases and 2 bases, in that order; junction bases with no gene match: 3. Germline V gene sequence: CDR1 SNHLY, CDR2 FYNNEI.

This clone has just a few counts. The chain recombines TRBV5-1 with TRBJ2-3; 10 bases fit TRBD2. CDR3 length: 16 residues. Germline V gene sequence: CDR1 SGHRS, CDR2 YFSETQ. V trimming: 1 base; J trimming: 0 bases; junction bases outside the gene matches: 2. The CDR3, as DNA: TGCGCCAGCAGCTTGACTAGCGGGGCTAGCACAGATACGCAGTATTTT. Translation gives CASSLTSGASTDTQYF.

The V and J genes are TRBV18 and TRBJ2-4; perhaps D is TRBD1 or TRBD2 (5 bases each). Trimming took 1 base from V and 8 from J, leaving 18 bases between them. The V gene's germline CDR1 is KGHSH and CDR2 LQKENI. The CDR3 sequence is 16 residues long. CDR3 loop: CASSPLSGTGTDIQYF. Written as DNA, the CDR3 is TGTGCCAGCTCACCACTCTCCGGGACGGGTACGGACATTCAGTACTTC. Full variable domain (missing parts from reference TRBV18 and TRBJ2-4): NAGVMQNPRHLVRRRGQEARLRCSPMKGHSHVYWYRQLPEEGLKFMVYLQKENIIDESGMPKERFSAEFPKEGPSILRIQQVVRGDSAAYFCASSPLSGTGTDIQYFGAGTRLSVL.

The chain joins TRBV5-1 to TRBJ2-1; D is unresolved. CDR3 length: 13 residues. V was cut by 5 bases and J by 4 bases, with 10 bases left in between. The V gene's germline CDR1 is SGHRS and CDR2 YFSETQ. The CDR3 protein is CASRTGSYNEQFF. Written as DNA, the CDR3 is TGCGCCAGCAGAACGGGCTCTTACAATGAGCAGTTCTTC.

In the case of this clone: Other DNA sequences in this sample translate to the same CDR3. The chain carries TRBV7-2 and TRBJ2-1, with TRBD2 identical over 9 bases. Germline CDR1 SGHTA, CDR2 FQGNSA. Trimming at V came to 3 bases and at J to 1 base, leaving 1 base not matched to a gene. There are 15 residues in the CDR3. CDR3 in amino acids: CASSFTSGSYNEQFF. The DNA of the CDR3 is TGTGCCAGCAGCTTTACTAGCGGGTCCTACAATGAGCAGTTCTTC.

Only a few counts were recorded for this clone. This CDR3 is CASSHPGLSSTSSYNEQFF. The CDR3 bases are TGTGCCAGCAGCCACCCGGGACTCTCTTCCACAAGCTCCTACAATGAGCAGTTCTTC. The rearrangement joins TRBV13 to TRBJ2-1; D is possibly TRBD2 (6 bases). Trimming cost V 5 bases and J 0 bases, with 23 bases left between them. The germline V gene has CDR1 PRHDT and CDR2 FYEKMQ (reference sequence). The CDR3 spans 19 residues.

This clone was seen a few times. The rearrangement links TRBV19 to TRBJ2-7; 9 positions agree with TRBD2. This CDR3 has 15 amino acids. Per germline, CDR1 LNHDA and CDR2 SQIVND (reference sequence). The junction had 11 bases not matched to a gene; V was cut back by 7 bases and J by 4 bases. For the CDR3, the DNA is TGTGCCAGTATCCCGACTGGGAGCGGGAGGTACGAGCAGTACTTC. It is translated as CASIPTGSGRYEQYF. Based on the CDR3 plus reference TRBV19 and TRBJ2-7, the full variable domain is DGGITQSPKYLFRKEGQNVTLSCEQNLNHDAMYWYRQDPGQGLRLIYYSQIVNDFQKGDIAEGYSVSREKKESFPLTVTSAQKNPTAFYLCASIPTGSGRYEQYFGPGTRLTVT.

This clone has more than one count but fewer than ten. The chain joins TRBV27 to TRBJ2-1; D is possibly TRBD1 or TRBD2 (5 bases each). Between the trimmed V and J ends, which lost 1 base and 9 bases, there was a span of 19 bases. The CDR3 sequence is 16 residues long. In germline, CDR1 is MNHEY, CDR2 SMNVEV (reference sequence). The CDR3: CASSLLARESAGEQFF. The CDR3 DNA is TGTGCCAGCAGTTTATTAGCCAGGGAAAGTGCGGGTGAGCAGTTCTTC.

This clone was counted between two and nine times. The chain carries TRBV4-1 and TRBJ2-5; D is perhaps TRBD2 (6 bases). This CDR3 contains 16 residues. The germline V gene has CDR1 MGHRA and CDR2 YSYEKL. The V and J ends lost 4 bases and 5 bases respectively, with 20 bases between them. CDR3 loop: CASSPFERVGSETQYF. CDR3 nucleotide sequence: TGCGCCAGCAGCCCCTTTGAGCGGGTGGGGTCGGAGACCCAGTACTTC.

The chain recombines TRBV30 with TRBJ1-4, with D hard to call. The V end was cut by 5 bases, the J end by 7 bases, with 5 bases between. The CDR3 contains 10 residues. CDR1 is GTSNPN and CDR2 is SVGIG in the germline V gene (reference sequence). The CDR3 reads CAWQAEKLFF. The CDR3 nucleotides are TGTGCCTGGCAAGCTGAAAAACTGTTTTTT.

As to this clone: One end of the junction fails to match germline, which may point to a read error. The genes are TRBV7-7 and TRBJ2-1; TRBD1 or TRBD2 may be the D gene (5 bases each). The germline V gene has CDR1 SSHAT and CDR2 FNYEAQ (reference sequence). The CDR3 has 14 amino acids. CDR3 protein: CASSLVRSGTEQFF. In DNA, the CDR3 is TGTGCTAGCAGCTTAGTAAGGTCCGGGACTGAGCAGTTCTTC.

This rearrangement joins TRBV29-1 to TRBJ1-1; D call uncertain. This CDR3 has 12 residues. Germline lookup yields CDR1 SQVTM and CDR2 ANQGSEA. Deletions cut 6 bases from V and 0 bases from J, with 8 bases between. The CDR3 loop is CSVGRVNTEAFF. CDR3 coding DNA: TGCAGCGTGGGGAGAGTGAACACTGAAGCTTTCTTT.

V is TRBV7-9 and J is TRBJ1-5; 8 bases align to TRBD1. The CDR3 loop spans 16 amino acids. With 5 bases clipped from V and 1 base from J, the junction kept 7 bases outside the gene matches. CDR1 and CDR2 (germline): SEHNR, FQNEAQ (reference sequence). The CDR3 here is CASSQIQGASNQPQHF. In DNA form, the CDR3 reads TGTGCCAGCAGCCAAATTCAGGGGGCCAGCAATCAGCCCCAGCATTTT.

This clone was counted only a few times. V is TRBV4-2 and J is TRBJ2-3; TRBD2 aligns across 11 bases. V shed 3 bases, J shed 7 bases, and the junction held 6 bases outside the gene matches. The CDR3 consists of 15 residues. Germline V lookup: CDR1 LGHNA, CDR2 YNFKEQ. The CDR3 region is CASSHVGTSGNTQYF. The DNA for the CDR3 is TGTGCCAGCAGCCATGTCGGGACTAGCGGTAATACGCAGTATTTT.

The CDR3 DNA reads as TGTGCCGGGGCTGCGGTGGGTTATGAAAAACTGTTTTTT. This encodes CAGAAVGYEKLFF. The chain joins TRBV6-1 to TRBJ1-4, with D possibly matching TRBD1 (5 bases). Germline lookup yields CDR1 MNHNS and CDR2 SASEGT. Trimming took off 11 bases at V and 6 bases at J, with 16 bases between the two ends. The CDR3 spans 13 residues.

In this sample, this clone turned up a few times. The V and J genes are TRBV5-4 and TRBJ2-1; no firm D call. The CDR3 is 13 amino acids. Trimming stripped 1 base from V and 8 bases from J, with 10 bases between. Germline CDR1 SGHNT, CDR2 YYREEE (reference sequence). The CDR3 nucleotides read TGTGCCAGCAGCTTGAGAAGGGTTGATGAGCAGTTCTTC. The encoded protein is CASSLRRVDEQFF.

V and J are TRBV29-1 and TRBJ2-3, with TRBD2 matching over 14 bases. Germline loops: CDR1 SQVTM, CDR2 ANQGSEA. J gave up 5 bases and V 5 bases, and 9 bases lay outside the gene matches. The CDR3 consists of 16 residues. The CDR3 spells CSVWTSGRTGRDTQYF. The DNA of the CDR3 is TGCAGCGTTTGGACTAGCGGGAGGACAGGTCGAGATACGCAGTATTTT.

In its sample, this clone was seen once. The chain employs TRBV11-2 and TRBJ1-1; D possibly corresponds to TRBD1 (6 bases). This CDR3 region has 14 residues. Germline lookup yields CDR1 SGHAT and CDR2 FQNNGV. V lost 4 bases and J lost 5, with 14 bases in between. The CDR3 DNA follows: TGTGCCAGCAGCTGGGTCAGGGGAAGGACTGAAGCTTTCTTT. Its translation: CASSWVRGRTEAFF.

This clone has a handful of counts. This chain connects TRBV29-1 to TRBJ1-3; no definite D call. Trimming took off 3 bases at V and 7 bases at J, with 10 bases between the two ends. CDR3 length equals 12 residues. Germline loops: CDR1 SQVTM, CDR2 ANQGSEA. The CDR3 DNA reads as TGCAGCGTTGAGAGAAGAGGGAACACCATATATTTT. It specifies CSVERRGNTIYF.